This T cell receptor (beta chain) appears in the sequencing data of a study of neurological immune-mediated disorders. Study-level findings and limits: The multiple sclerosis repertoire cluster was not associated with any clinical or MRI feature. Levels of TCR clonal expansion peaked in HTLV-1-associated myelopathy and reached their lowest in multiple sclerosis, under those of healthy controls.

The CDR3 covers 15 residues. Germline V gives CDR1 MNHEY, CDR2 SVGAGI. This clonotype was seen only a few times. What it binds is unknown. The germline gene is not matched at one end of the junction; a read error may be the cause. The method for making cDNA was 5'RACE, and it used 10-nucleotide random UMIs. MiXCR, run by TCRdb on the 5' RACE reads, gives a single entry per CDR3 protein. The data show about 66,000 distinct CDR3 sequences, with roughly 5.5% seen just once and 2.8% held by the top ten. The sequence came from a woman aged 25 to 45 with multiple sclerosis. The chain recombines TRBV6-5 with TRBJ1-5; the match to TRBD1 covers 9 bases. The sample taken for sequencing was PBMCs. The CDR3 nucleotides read TGTGCCAGCAGCACCACAGGGGGCGTCAATCAGCCCCAGAATTTT. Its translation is CASSTTGGVNQPQNF.